The clone carrying this T cell receptor beta chain was seen a few times. Its specificity is not known. TCRdb fed the 5' RACE reads into MiXCR, producing one record per CDR3 protein. This table has about 320,000 distinct CDR3 sequences, approximately 14% appearing once. This sample is part of a study of T-cell memory formation after mild COVID-19. Overall study context: Clusters were largely donor specific. Study outcomes and limitations: A subset of responding clones appeared in pre-infection memory, suggesting cross-reactive memory joined. Clones contracting across day 15 to 85 had a balanced CD4/CD8 profile; later expanding clones leaned CD4+.

Sequencing was performed on PBMCs or a T cell subset sorted from them (not recorded which). The clonotype originates from a man aged 18 to 30 who had mild COVID-19 (a few samples of this study predate the infection). Cell type and time point are not known.

CDR3 protein: CASSYARTVNTEAFF. As DNA, the CDR3 is TGTGCCAGCAGTTACGCTCGGACAGTTAACACTGAAGCTTTCTTT. V gene TRBV6-5 combines with J gene TRBJ1-1; TRBD1 is a possible D gene (6 bases). Trimming removed 2 bases at V and 2 bases at J, with 12 bases between. Germline V gene data show CDR1 as MNHEY and CDR2 as SVGAGI. This CDR3 is built from 15 residues.